This is a list of T cell receptor beta chains from one sample in a study of T-cell memory formation after mild COVID-19. MiXCR was run by TCRdb on the 5' RACE reads, yielding one entry per CDR3 protein. The sample gives roughly 350,000 distinct CDR3 sequences, over 25% of which show up once; 13% is in the top ten. The material sequenced was PBMCs or a T cell subset sorted from them (not recorded which). Receptors originate from an adult woman who had mild COVID-19 (a few samples of this study predate the infection). Cell type and time point are not known. CDR3s include the opening cysteine and the closing phenylalanine or tryptophan. The D gene is left open where the match is weak. Not all rows give a size; the values are once, few, many and, for expanded clones, a class.

clone size: .
V gene: TRBV20-1
J gene: TRBJ2-1
D gene: TRBD2
CDR3 DNA: TGCAGTGCTAGAGTACCTAGCGGGGTCTACAATGAGCAGTTCTTC
CDR3 protein: CSARVPSGVYNEQFF

clone size: .
V gene: TRBV19
J gene: TRBJ2-5
D gene: .
CDR3 DNA: TGTGCCAGTAGCCATGGACAGCTCCAAGAGACCCAGTACTTC
CDR3 protein: CASSHGQLQETQYF

clone size: many
V gene: TRBV5-1
J gene: TRBJ2-2
D gene: TRBD2
CDR3 DNA: TGCGCCAGCAGCTTGGATGTTGCGGGGGGTTCCGGGGAGCTGTTTTTT
CDR3 protein: CASSLDVAGGSGELFF

clone size: .
V gene: TRBV28
J gene: TRBJ1-1
D gene: TRBD1
CDR3 DNA: TGTGCCAGCAGTTTAGGACAGGGACAGAGGACGGCTTTCTTT
CDR3 protein: CASSLGQGQRTAFF

clone size: .
V gene: TRBV5-1
J gene: TRBJ1-3
D gene: .
CDR3 DNA: TGCGCCAGCAGCTTGGCCGGTCGCCTCTCTGGAAACACCATATATTTT
CDR3 protein: CASSLAGRLSGNTIYF

clone size: .
V gene: TRBV4-1
J gene: TRBJ2-5
D gene: .
CDR3 DNA: TGCGCCAGCAGCCAAGACGCTACAGGGTACCAAGAGACCCAGTACTTC
CDR3 protein: CASSQDATGYQETQYF

clone size: .
V gene: TRBV14
J gene: TRBJ2-3
D gene: TRBD2
CDR3 DNA: TGTGCCAGCAGCCAAGAAACTAGCGGGAGGGCAGATACGCAGTATTTT
CDR3 protein: CASSQETSGRADTQYF

clone size: few
V gene: TRBV30
J gene: TRBJ2-5
D gene: .
CDR3 DNA: TGTGCCTGCACCAGAACAGGGCCTCAAGAGACCCAGTACTTC
CDR3 protein: CACTRTGPQETQYF

clone size: .
V gene: TRBV7-2
J gene: TRBJ2-7
D gene: .
CDR3 DNA: TGTGCCAGCAGCTCAAATGAGGGGCAGTACTTC
CDR3 protein: CASSSNEGQYF

clone size: few
V gene: TRBV18
J gene: TRBJ2-1
D gene: .
CDR3 DNA: TGTGCCAGCCGTACTACGACTCGCCGCGGGAATGAGCAGTTCTTC
CDR3 protein: CASRTTTRRGNEQFF

clone size: few
V gene: TRBV7-3
J gene: TRBJ1-1
D gene: .
CDR3 DNA: TGTGCCAGCAGCTTCGTTGGGAACACTGAAGCTTTCTTT
CDR3 protein: CASSFVGNTEAFF

clone size: .
V gene: TRBV20-1
J gene: TRBJ1-5
D gene: .
CDR3 DNA: TGCAGTGCTAGAGATACGGGCAATAGCAATCAGCCCCAGCATTTT
CDR3 protein: CSARDTGNSNQPQHF

clone size: .
V gene: TRBV5-6
J gene: TRBJ2-3
D gene: TRBD2
CDR3 DNA: TGTGCCAGCAGCCCGATAACTAGCGGGGGGGATACGCAGTATTTT
CDR3 protein: CASSPITSGGDTQYF

clone size: .
V gene: TRBV5-4
J gene: TRBJ2-1
D gene: TRBD2
CDR3 DNA: TGTGCCAGCAGCATACCGGGACTAGCGAGCAATGAGCAGTTCTTC
CDR3 protein: CASSIPGLASNEQFF

clone size: many
V gene: TRBV28
J gene: TRBJ2-2
D gene: .
CDR3 DNA: TGTGCCAGCAGCCTCGTTCCCCGGGAGCTGTTTTTT
CDR3 protein: CASSLVPRELFF

clone size: .
V gene: TRBV7-2
J gene: TRBJ2-1
D gene: TRBD2
CDR3 DNA: TGTGCCAGCGCCATAGGGAGAAGTAGCGGGAGACGTGAGCAGTTCTTC
CDR3 protein: CASAIGRSSGRREQFF

clone size: few
V gene: TRBV12-3/TRBV12-4
J gene: TRBJ2-1
D gene: TRBD2
CDR3 DNA: TGTGCCAGCAGTTCCCTAGCGGGGGGGAAGCAGTTCTTC
CDR3 protein: CASSSLAGGKQFF

clone size: .
V gene: TRBV4-1
J gene: TRBJ2-3
D gene: .
CDR3 DNA: TGCGCCAGCAGCCAAGATGGGTATACCCATGATACGCAGTATTTT
CDR3 protein: CASSQDGYTHDTQYF

clone size: .
V gene: TRBV6-2/TRBV6-3
J gene: TRBJ2-7
D gene: TRBD1
CDR3 DNA: TGTGCCAGCAGCCCCCCGGGACAGGGATACTACGAGCAGTACTTC
CDR3 protein: CASSPPGQGYYEQYF

clone size: few
V gene: TRBV7-3
J gene: TRBJ2-4
D gene: TRBD2
CDR3 DNA: TGTGCCAGCAGCACATCGGGAGGCGCCAAAAACATTCAGTACTTC
CDR3 protein: CASSTSGGAKNIQYF

clone size: .
V gene: TRBV11-2
J gene: TRBJ2-1
D gene: .
CDR3 DNA: TGTGCCAGCAGCCCAGCAGGGGGGCTTTACAATGAGCAGTTCTTC
CDR3 protein: CASSPAGGLYNEQFF

clone size: few
V gene: TRBV30
J gene: TRBJ1-5
D gene: .
CDR3 DNA: TGTGCCTGGACATACCCCGATCTACAGGGAAGTCAGCCCCAGCATTTT
CDR3 protein: CAWTYPDLQGSQPQHF

clone size: .
V gene: TRBV30
J gene: TRBJ1-1
D gene: .
CDR3 DNA: TGTGCCTGGACCGAAGCGTATGGGGGAGAAGCTTTCTTT
CDR3 protein: CAWTEAYGGEAFF

clone size: .
V gene: TRBV6-6
J gene: TRBJ2-3
D gene: TRBD2
CDR3 DNA: TGTGCCACAACCGGGGGGGTGGATACGCAGTATTTT
CDR3 protein: CATTGGVDTQYF

clone size: few
V gene: TRBV7-9
J gene: TRBJ1-2
D gene: .
CDR3 DNA: TGTGCCAGCCCCAGGGGTGACTATGGCTACACCTTC
CDR3 protein: CASPRGDYGYTF

clone size: once
V gene: TRBV6-5
J gene: TRBJ1-1
D gene: .
CDR3 DNA: TGTGCCAGCAGTTACGGGGGGTTACTGCTCCACACTGAAGCTTTCTTT
CDR3 protein: CASSYGGLLLHTEAFF